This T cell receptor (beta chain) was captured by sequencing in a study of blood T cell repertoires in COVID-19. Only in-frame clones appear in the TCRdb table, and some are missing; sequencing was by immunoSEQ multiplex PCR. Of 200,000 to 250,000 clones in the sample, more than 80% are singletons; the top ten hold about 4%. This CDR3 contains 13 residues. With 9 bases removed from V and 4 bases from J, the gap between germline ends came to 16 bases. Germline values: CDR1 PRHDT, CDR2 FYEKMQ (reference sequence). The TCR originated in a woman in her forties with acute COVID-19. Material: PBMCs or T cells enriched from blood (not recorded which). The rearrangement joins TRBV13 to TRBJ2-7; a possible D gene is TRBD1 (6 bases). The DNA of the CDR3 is TGTGCCAGTACTGTTGGACAGACGTACGAGCAGTACTTC. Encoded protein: CASTVGQTYEQYF.